A single T cell receptor (beta chain) is shown here with its context. The sample comes from a study of blood T cell repertoires in COVID-19. About the research overall: Samples came from the United States, Italy and Spain, spanning acute and convalescent COVID-19. The analysed material was cDNA or gDNA that came from T cells, B-cell-depleted T cells, or PBMCs.

The germline V and J ends were trimmed by 3 bases and 4 bases, with 17 bases remaining between them. The CDR3 is 15 amino acids. Germline CDR1 is DFQATT and CDR2 is SNEGSKA (reference sequence). Original analysis: It was from reference gene primer amplification that nucleated cell counts were estimated. The data were produced by immunoSEQ multiplex PCR, yet TCRdb's version contains in-frame clones alone and is incomplete. The D gene and trimming were derived from the DNA, and the V and J assignments and clone size from that table. The repertoire holds approximately 260,000 clones, approximately 80% seen once, with 4.5% to 5% in the top ten.

Source material: peripheral blood. This sequence originates from a woman over 75 with active or convalescent COVID-19. The V call is TRBV20-1, the J call TRBJ2-3; tentative D call: TRBD2 (5 bases). The CDR3 bases are TGCAGTGCTAGTTCAACTAGAGTTTTTCCAGATACGCAGTATTTT. Translated, it gives CSASSTRVFPDTQYF.